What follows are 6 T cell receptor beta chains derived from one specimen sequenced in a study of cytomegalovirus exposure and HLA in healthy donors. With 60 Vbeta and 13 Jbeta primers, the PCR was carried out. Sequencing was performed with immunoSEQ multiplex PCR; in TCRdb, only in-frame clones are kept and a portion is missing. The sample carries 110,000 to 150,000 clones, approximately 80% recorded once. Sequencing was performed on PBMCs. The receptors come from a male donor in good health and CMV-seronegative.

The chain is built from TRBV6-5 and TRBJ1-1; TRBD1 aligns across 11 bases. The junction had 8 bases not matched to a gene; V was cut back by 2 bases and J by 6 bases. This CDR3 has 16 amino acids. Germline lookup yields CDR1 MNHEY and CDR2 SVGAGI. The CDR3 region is CASSYGVGTGGPEAFF. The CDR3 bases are TGTGCCAGCAGTTACGGGGTGGGGACAGGGGGACCTGAAGCTTTCTTT.

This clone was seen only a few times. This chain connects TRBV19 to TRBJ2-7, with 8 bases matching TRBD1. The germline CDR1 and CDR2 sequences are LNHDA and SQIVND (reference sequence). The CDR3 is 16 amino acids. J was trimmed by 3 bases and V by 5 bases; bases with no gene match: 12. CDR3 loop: CASSPLGQAPNYEQYF. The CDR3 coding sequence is TGTGCCAGTAGTCCCCTGGGACAGGCTCCCAACTACGAGCAGTACTTC.

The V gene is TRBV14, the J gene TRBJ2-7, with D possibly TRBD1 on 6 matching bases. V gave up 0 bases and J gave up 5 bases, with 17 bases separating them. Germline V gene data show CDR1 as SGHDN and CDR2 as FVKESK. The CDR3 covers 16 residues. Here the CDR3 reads CASSQEPGVRGDEQYF. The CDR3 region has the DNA TGTGCCAGCAGCCAAGAACCCGGGGTCAGGGGCGACGAGCAGTACTTC.

This CDR3 is CASSPVGGASTDTQYF. In DNA, the CDR3 is TGTGCCAGCAGCCCGGTGGGGGGGGCTAGCACAGATACGCAGTATTTT. This chain connects TRBV7-6 to TRBJ2-3; maybe TRBD2 (7 bases). The germline V gene encodes CDR1 SGHVS and CDR2 FNYEAQ. The CDR3 totals 16 residues. Trimming removed 5 bases from V and 0 bases from J, with 15 bases in between. The variable domain in full, with the rest retrieved from reference TRBV7-6 and TRBJ2-3, is GAGVSQSPRYKVTKRGQDVALRCDPISGHVSLYWYRQALGQGPEFLTYFNYEAQQDKSGLPNDRFSAERPEGSISTLTIQRTEQRDSAMYRCASSPVGGASTDTQYFGPGTRLTVL.

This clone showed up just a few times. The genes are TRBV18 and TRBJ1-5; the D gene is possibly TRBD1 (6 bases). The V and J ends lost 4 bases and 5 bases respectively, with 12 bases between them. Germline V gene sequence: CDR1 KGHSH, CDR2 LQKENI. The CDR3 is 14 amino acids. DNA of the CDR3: TGTGCCAGCTCACAAGACAGGACATATCAGCCCCAGCATTTT. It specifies CASSQDRTYQPQHF.

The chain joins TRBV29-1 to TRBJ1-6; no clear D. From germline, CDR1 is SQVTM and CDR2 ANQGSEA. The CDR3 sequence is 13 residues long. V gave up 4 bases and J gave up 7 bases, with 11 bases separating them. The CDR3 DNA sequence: TGCAGCGTTGCAATCAGCGACAATTCACCCCTCCACTTT. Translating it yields CSVAISDNSPLHF.